These 27 T cell receptor beta chains were sequenced from one sample in a study of blood T cell repertoires in COVID-19. Clones were read by immunoSEQ multiplex PCR, and TCRdb kept only the in-frame ones, dropping some. The table includes 100,000 to 150,000 clones, 86% detected once. Specimen: peripheral blood. These receptor sequences come from a man aged 40-50 years with acute or convalescent COVID-19.

As DNA, the CDR3 is TGTGCCAGCAGTGACGAGCGGGGGGGGACAGATACGCAGTATTTT. The encoded protein is CASSDERGGTDTQYF. The chain carries TRBV2 and TRBJ2-3; TRBD2 matches at 10 bases. The length of the CDR3 is 15 residues. V lost 3 bases to trimming and J lost 3 bases; unmatched junction nucleotides: 3. CDR1 is SNHLY and CDR2 is FYNNEI in the germline V gene. The variable domain in full, completed from reference TRBV2 and TRBJ2-3, reads EPEVTQTPSHQVTQMGQEVILRCVPISNHLYFYWYRQILGQKVEFLVSFYNNEISEKSEIFDDQFSVERPDGSNFTLKIRSTKLEDSAMYFCASSDERGGTDTQYFGPGTRLTVL.

The rearrangement uses TRBV29-1 and TRBJ2-5, with D possibly being TRBD2 (6 bases). The CDR3 consists of 13 residues. The germline V gene has CDR1 SQVTM and CDR2 ANQGSEA. Between the trimmed V and J ends, which lost 3 bases and 2 bases, there was a span of 10 bases. The DNA of the CDR3 is TGCAGCGTTGAGGTTGGGGGGCAAGAGACCCAGTACTTC. Protein: CSVEVGGQETQYF.

The chain combines TRBV12-3 or TRBV12-4 with TRBJ1-1; D not resolved. The CDR3 has 13 residues. V shed 2 bases and J shed 0 bases, with 4 bases lying between them. CDR3 sequence reads: CASSLTLNTEAFF. The CDR3 nucleotides are TGTGCCAGCAGTTTAACATTGAACACTGAAGCTTTCTTT.

The chain recombines TRBV2 with TRBJ1-1; the D gene is possibly TRBD1 (5 bases). This CDR3 region has 13 residues. Between the trimmed V and J ends, which lost 5 bases and 4 bases, there was a span of 11 bases. Germline V gene sequence: CDR1 SNHLY, CDR2 FYNNEI. CDR3 protein: CASSIQEITEAFF. The CDR3 nucleotides are TGTGCCAGCAGTATACAGGAGATCACTGAAGCTTTCTTT.

The chain is built from TRBV3-1 (or the pseudogene TRBV3-2) and TRBJ1-6, with D perhaps TRBD1 (6 bases). The CDR3 contains 13 residues. V was shortened by 3 bases and J by 16 bases, with 16 bases between the two germline ends. Looked up from germline, CDR1 is LGHDT and CDR2 is YNNKEL (reference sequence). CDR3 sequence (DNA): TGTGCCAGCAGCCAGATAACCGCAGGGGCGCTCCACTTT. Amino acid sequence: CASSQITAGALHF.

This chain uses TRBV5-1 with TRBJ1-1, with 7 nucleotides matching TRBD1. The V and J ends lost 4 bases and 5 bases, in that order; junction bases with no gene match: 8. Germline V gene data show CDR1 as SGHRS and CDR2 as YFSETQ. This CDR3 has 14 residues. CDR3 DNA sequence: TGCGCCAGCAGCGTAGAGACAGGGCTTACTGAAGCTTTCTTT. Encoded protein: CASSVETGLTEAFF.

This chain connects TRBV19 to TRBJ2-5, with a weak D call TRBD1 (7 bases). The germline V gene has CDR1 LNHDA and CDR2 SQIVND (reference sequence). CDR3 length: 13 amino acids. Trimming stripped 3 bases from V and 7 bases from J, with 12 bases between. CDR3: CASSMAQGGTQYF. DNA of the CDR3: TGTGCCAGTAGTATGGCCCAGGGGGGGACCCAGTACTTC.

The chain links TRBV20-1 to TRBJ2-3; 10 bases align to TRBD2. The ends lost 3 bases at V and 2 bases at J; junction bases unmatched: 5. Germline V lookup: CDR1 DFQATT, CDR2 SNEGSKA (reference sequence). The CDR3 is made up of 15 amino acids. CDR3 DNA: TGCAGTGCTAGTCTAGCGGGGGCCGTCACAGATACGCAGTATTTT. This translates into CSASLAGAVTDTQYF.

V usage is TRBV9 and J usage is TRBJ1-2; D call uncertain. V dropped 0 bases and J dropped 4 bases, with 13 bases sitting between them. Per germline, CDR1 SGDLS and CDR2 YYNGEE. The CDR3 totals 15 residues. In DNA, the CDR3 is TGTGCCAGCAGCGTAGCAGCAGCGACTCTCTATGGCTACACCTTC. Its translation: CASSVAAATLYGYTF.

The chain combines TRBV20-1 with TRBJ2-3; 7 bases fit TRBD2. Looked up from germline, CDR1 is DFQATT and CDR2 is SNEGSKA (reference sequence). The V and J ends lost 3 bases and 5 bases, in that order; junction bases with no gene match: 8. The CDR3 loop spans 14 amino acids. The CDR3 region is CSASTAGALDTQYF. CDR3 in DNA: TGCAGTGCTAGTACTGCGGGAGCGTTAGATACGCAGTATTTT.

A single count supports this clone. The chain joins TRBV9 to TRBJ1-3; D is unresolved. Germline assignment: CDR1 SGDLS and CDR2 YYNGEE. CDR3 length: 15 amino acids. Trimming left V 4 bases short and J 0 bases short, with 11 bases between. The CDR3 is CASSPNEASGNTIYF. CDR3 sequence (DNA): TGTGCCAGCAGCCCGAACGAGGCCTCTGGAAACACCATATATTTT.

The chain joins TRBV12-5 to TRBJ2-3, with a weak D call TRBD1 (5 bases). V was trimmed by 9 bases and J by 2 bases, leaving 15 bases between them. Germline values: CDR1 LGHNT, CDR2 FRNRAP. This CDR3 is 14 amino acids long. The CDR3 DNA reads as TGTGCTAGCCGCAGGGAAAGACACACAGATACGCAGTATTTT. As protein: CASRRERHTDTQYF.

CDR3 nucleotides: TGTGCCAGTAGTATAGACAGGGGGCCCTACATGAACACTGAAGCTTTCTTT. This encodes CASSIDRGPYMNTEAFF. The rearrangement links TRBV19 to TRBJ1-1; TRBD1 matches at 8 bases. The ends lost 0 bases at V and 0 bases at J; junction bases unmatched: 6. This CDR3 has 17 residues. Germline-derived CDR1 and CDR2 are LNHDA and SQIVND (reference sequence).

The rearrangement uses TRBV5-4 and TRBJ2-7; 8 bases line up with TRBD2. CDR3 length equals 16 residues. Germline values: CDR1 SGHNT, CDR2 YYREEE (reference sequence). The J segment lost 0 bases and the V segment lost 4 bases, leaving 9 bases of the junction unmatched. The CDR3 loop reads CASSRGLADDSYEQYF. The CDR3 nucleotides read TGTGCCAGCAGCCGCGGACTAGCCGACGACTCCTACGAGCAGTACTTC.

The rearrangement joins TRBV25-1 to TRBJ1-3; D not resolved. The CDR3 consists of 14 residues. Deletions cut 1 base from V and 5 bases from J, with 9 bases between. CDR1 MGHDK and CDR2 SYGVNS come from the germline V gene. The CDR3 DNA is TGTGCCAGCAGTGAATCCCCGGGAAGAAACACCATATATTTT. It encodes CASSESPGRNTIYF.

CDR3 in amino acids: CASSSADRGDGELFF. In nucleotides, the CDR3 is TGTGCCAGCAGCTCCGCAGACAGGGGGGATGGAGAACTGTTTTTT. V is TRBV7-9 and J is TRBJ1-4; TRBD1 agrees at 9 bases. The CDR3 has 15 amino acids. Germline CDR1 and CDR2: SEHNR and FQNEAQ (reference sequence). The V segment lost 4 bases and the J segment 12 bases; nucleotides outside the gene matches: 12.

CDR3: CASSPTGPKNTEAFF. DNA of the CDR3: TGTGCCAGCAGCCCAACAGGGCCAAAGAACACTGAAGCTTTCTTT. The chain carries TRBV11-2 and TRBJ1-1; perhaps TRBD1 as D (6 bases). The CDR3 has 15 residues. Per the germline V gene, CDR1 is SGHAT and CDR2 is FQNNGV. V lost 5 bases and J lost 1, with 14 bases in between.

This chain joins TRBV3-1 (or the pseudogene TRBV3-2) and TRBJ1-5, with D tentatively TRBD1 (6 bases). The germline V and J ends were trimmed by 4 bases and 6 bases, with 13 bases remaining between them. The CDR3 extends over 14 amino acids. Germline-derived CDR1 and CDR2 are LGHDT and YNNKEL (reference sequence). CDR3 DNA: TGTGCCAGCAGCCCCAGGCGAGGGGGTCAGCCCCAGCATTTT. This codes for CASSPRRGGQPQHF.

Worth noting for this clone: Other DNA sequences from this sample encode an identical CDR3 as well. The chain has TRBV11-3 and TRBJ2-3; unclear D gene. Looked up from germline, CDR1 is SGHNT and CDR2 is YENEEA. The CDR3 has 13 residues. Trimming shortened V by 9 bases and J by 0 bases, and 10 bases separated the two germline ends. The CDR3 DNA follows: TGTGCCAGTTCACCAACTAGCACAGATACGCAGTATTTT. Translation gives CASSPTSTDTQYF.

The chain has TRBV5-4 and TRBJ2-2; perhaps TRBD2 as D (5 bases). In germline, CDR1 is SGHNT, CDR2 YYREEE (reference sequence). Trimming removed 4 bases at V and 0 bases at J, with 13 bases between. This CDR3 is 16 amino acids long. The CDR3 loop is CASSPVGGSNTGELFF. The CDR3, as DNA: TGTGCCAGCAGCCCCGTTGGCGGGTCGAACACCGGGGAGCTGTTTTTT. The full variable domain, in which reference TRBV5-4 and TRBJ2-2 provide the parts outside the CDR3, is ETGVTQSPTHLIKTRGQQVTLRCSSQSGHNTVSWYQQALGQGPQFIFQYYREEENGRGNFPPRFSGLQFPNYSSELNVNALELDDSALYLCASSPVGGSNTGELFFGEGSRLTVL.

The chain is built from TRBV6-2 or TRBV6-3 and TRBJ2-7; 15 nucleotides match TRBD2. This CDR3 is 18 amino acids long. CDR1 MNHEY and CDR2 SVGEGT come from the germline V gene. V was pared by 4 bases and J by 2 bases, with 9 bases of the junction left unmatched. The CDR3 here is CASSSNAGTSGRTYEQYF. The CDR3 DNA is TGTGCCAGCAGTTCGAACGCCGGGACTAGCGGGAGGACCTACGAGCAGTACTTC.

The chain is built from TRBV11-2 and TRBJ2-3; maybe TRBD2 (6 bases). Germline V CDR1 and CDR2: SGHAT, FQNNGV. The CDR3 spans 15 residues. V lost 1 base, J lost 8 bases, and 16 bases lay in between. CDR3 in amino acids: CASSLVGGRLVTQYF. In DNA, the CDR3 is TGTGCCAGCAGCTTAGTGGGGGGACGGTTGGTTACGCAGTATTTT.

This clone was detected once. The gene calls are TRBV30 and TRBJ1-6, with D possibly TRBD1 on 6 matching bases. V lost 8 bases to trimming and J lost 8 bases, with 16 bases between them. The CDR3 runs to 13 residues. Germline CDR1 reads GTSNPN; CDR2 reads SVGIG (reference sequence). Written as DNA, the CDR3 is TGTGCCCTCGAAGACAGGAGAGATTCACCCCTCCACTTT. Translating gives CALEDRRDSPLHF.

This chain uses TRBV6-1 with TRBJ2-3; D might be TRBD1 (6 bases). The ends were cut back, 1 base at V and 4 bases at J, with 24 bases in the middle. This CDR3 contains 19 residues. Germline values: CDR1 MNHNS, CDR2 SASEGT. Written as DNA, the CDR3 is TGTGCCAGCAGTGAAGGGACAGCCTACGGAATTAACACCGCAGATACGCAGTATTTT. This sequence encodes CASSEGTAYGINTADTQYF.

In nucleotides, the CDR3 is TGCGCCAGCAGTGATCAGGGGGGTAGCACTGAAGCTTTCTTT. It codes for CASSDQGGSTEAFF. V gene TRBV10-2 combines with J gene TRBJ1-1; 7 bases are shared with TRBD1. J lost 4 bases, V lost 3 bases, and 5 bases had no gene match. From germline, CDR1 is WSHSY and CDR2 SAAADI. This CDR3 is built from 14 residues.

The CDR3 region has the DNA TGTGCCAGTAGTATTCGTGAGGGTAATTCACCCCTCCACTTT. Translation: CASSIREGNSPLHF. The chain recombines TRBV19 with TRBJ1-6, with unresolved D. The CDR3 sequence is 14 residues long. CDR1 is LNHDA and CDR2 is SQIVND in the germline V gene (reference sequence). The V end was cut by 3 bases, the J end by 6 bases, with 9 bases between.

The CDR3 here is CASSPGQIDSNQPQHF. The CDR3 DNA follows: TGTGCCAGCTCACCTGGACAGATTGATAGCAATCAGCCCCAGCATTTT. V is TRBV18 and J is TRBJ1-5; possibly TRBD1 for D (6 bases). The CDR3 runs 16 residues. The germline V gene has CDR1 KGHSH and CDR2 LQKENI. V was pared by 3 bases and J by 0 bases, with 12 bases between.